What follows are 18 T cell receptor beta chains derived from one specimen sequenced in a study of CD4 T cells in relation to SARS-CoV-2 and coronaviruses. The table came from immunoSEQ multiplex PCR; TCRdb's copy has only in-frame clones and leaves some out. The repertoire includes about 64,000 clones, around 93% of them detected once, and 0.14% sits in the top ten. CD4+ T cells from unexposed donors were obtained before the COVID-19 pandemic (2011-2018). Material: naive CD4+ T cells from PBMCs. Subset specified: naive CD4+ T cells isolated by negative enrichment. The receptors were gathered from a human donor in good health.

The chain carries TRBV27 and TRBJ2-7, with 12 bases that match TRBD2. The CDR3 runs to 17 residues. Germline trimming cut 6 bases from V and 6 bases from J; bases unmatched to any gene: 15. Germline V CDR1 and CDR2: MNHEY, SMNVEV (reference sequence). CDR3 nucleotides: TGTGCCAGCAGCCTCGTTGACCCGGGACTAGCGGGTGCCGAGCAGTACTTC. It specifies CASSLVDPGLAGAEQYF.

The V and J genes are TRBV20-1 and TRBJ2-7, with D hard to call. The germline V gene has CDR1 DFQATT and CDR2 SNEGSKA (reference sequence). V was clipped by 6 bases and J by 6 bases, with 12 bases between them. The CDR3 runs 11 residues. The CDR3 sequence is CSAPLILEQYF. The CDR3 coding sequence is TGCAGTGCCCCATTAATCCTCGAGCAGTACTTC.

This chain uses TRBV7-2 with TRBJ2-3, with D possibly matching TRBD1 (6 bases). From germline, CDR1 is SGHTA and CDR2 FQGNSA. There are 16 residues in the CDR3. Trimming removed 2 bases from V and 2 bases from J, with 14 bases in between. CDR3 protein: CASSLQGLMATDTQYF. The CDR3 coding sequence is TGTGCCAGCAGCTTACAGGGGTTAATGGCCACAGATACGCAGTATTTT.

The rearrangement links TRBV5-1 to TRBJ1-1; 7 nucleotides agree with TRBD1. V lost 6 bases and J lost 7; bases outside the gene matches: 3. CDR3 length equals 11 residues. Germline V gives CDR1 SGHRS, CDR2 YFSETQ. CDR3 bases: TGCGCCAGCACCAGGGGGATTGAAGCTTTCTTT. It encodes CASTRGIEAFF.

In DNA, the CDR3 is TGTGCCAGCGGAGACAGGGCTGCCTACGAGCAGTACTTC. Amino acid sequence: CASGDRAAYEQYF. The rearrangement joins TRBV3-1 (or the pseudogene TRBV3-2) to TRBJ2-7; 7 positions agree with TRBD1. The CDR3 has 13 residues. Trimming at V came to 8 bases and at J to 2 bases, leaving 6 bases not matched to a gene. Per germline, CDR1 LGHDT and CDR2 YNNKEL (reference sequence).

V usage is TRBV19 and J usage is TRBJ2-2, with 8 nucleotides matching TRBD1. V shed 5 bases, J shed 2 bases, and the junction held 7 bases outside the gene matches. There are 16 residues in the CDR3. The V gene's germline CDR1 is LNHDA and CDR2 SQIVND (reference sequence). The CDR3 DNA reads as TGTGCCAGTAGTGCGAACAGGGGGATAAACACCGGGGAGCTGTTTTTT. Translating it yields CASSANRGINTGELFF.

V is TRBV10-3 and J is TRBJ2-3; 10 nucleotides align to TRBD2. After removal of 2 bases from V and 0 bases from J, the junction contained 8 bases not matched to a gene. Germline CDR1 is ENHRY and CDR2 is SYGVKD. The CDR3 sequence is 18 residues long. DNA for the CDR3: TGTGCCATCAGTGAGGGGATAGCGGGAGGTTCTAGCACAGATACGCAGTATTTT. Protein sequence: CAISEGIAGGSSTDTQYF.

This clone was detected a few times. CDR3 sequence reads: CASSLSRQGNEKLFF. The CDR3 DNA sequence: TGTGCCAGCAGCTTATCACGACAAGGAAATGAAAAACTGTTTTTT. The genes are TRBV7-9 and TRBJ1-4; D gene unclear. Trimming left V 2 bases short and J 5 bases short, with 12 bases between. The CDR3 covers 15 residues. The germline CDR1 and CDR2 sequences are SEHNR and FQNEAQ (reference sequence).

The genes are TRBV18 and TRBJ2-5; D gene unclear. This CDR3 contains 12 residues. V gave up 3 bases and J gave up 4 bases, with 6 bases separating them. From germline, CDR1 is KGHSH and CDR2 LQKENI. The CDR3 DNA reads as TGTGCCAGCTCACCGGGCCGAGAGACCCAGTACTTC. It encodes CASSPGRETQYF.

The chain uses TRBV5-8 and TRBJ2-2, with a tentative D call TRBD2 (5 bases). Trimming stripped 5 bases from V and 2 bases from J, with 13 bases between. Germline CDR1 and CDR2: SGHTS and YDEGEE. The CDR3 is made up of 15 amino acids. This CDR3 reads CASRNGLSNTGELFF. DNA of the CDR3: TGTGCCAGCAGGAACGGACTGAGTAACACCGGGGAGCTGTTTTTT.

The DNA for the CDR3 is TGTGCCAGCAGTTTCATACAGGGGAGAGGCTACACCTTC. It is translated as CASSFIQGRGYTF. The genes are TRBV28 and TRBJ1-2, with TRBD1 matching over 7 bases. Germline loops: CDR1 MDHEN, CDR2 SYDVKM. The CDR3 extends over 13 amino acids. The junction had 6 bases not matched to a gene; V was cut back by 3 bases and J by 8 bases.

The V and J genes are TRBV27 and TRBJ2-7, with 13 positions matching TRBD2. Germline V gives CDR1 MNHEY, CDR2 SMNVEV (reference sequence). V lost 3 bases, J lost 6 bases, and 11 bases stayed unmatched. This CDR3 contains 17 residues. The CDR3 here is CASSFQGRLAGGREQYF. The CDR3 region has the DNA TGTGCCAGCAGTTTTCAAGGTCGACTAGCGGGAGGTCGCGAGCAGTACTTC.

The rearrangement uses TRBV27 and TRBJ1-5, with TRBD1 matching 9 bases. CDR3 length equals 15 residues. V shed 6 bases, J shed 7 bases, and the junction held 10 bases outside the gene matches. Germline CDR1 MNHEY, CDR2 SMNVEV (reference sequence). The CDR3 sequence is CASSPLRDRVQPQHF. CDR3 DNA: TGTGCCAGCAGCCCACTCCGGGACAGGGTACAGCCCCAGCATTTT.

The chain employs TRBV29-1 and TRBJ1-2, with D possibly being TRBD1 (6 bases). The CDR3 length is 14 residues. V was cut by 5 bases and J by 5 bases, with 18 bases left in between. Germline lookup yields CDR1 SQVTM and CDR2 ANQGSEA. CDR3 sequence: CSVKKLTGVYGYTF. The CDR3 nucleotides are TGCAGCGTTAAAAAGCTGACAGGTGTTTATGGCTACACCTTC.

The chain joins TRBV24-1 to TRBJ2-2; 8 nucleotides agree with TRBD1. Germline-derived CDR1 and CDR2 are KGHDR and SFDVKD. The V segment lost 7 bases and the J segment 1 base; nucleotides outside the gene matches: 4. CDR3 size: 15 residues. CDR3 in amino acids: CATSAGTGNTGELFF. In DNA form, the CDR3 reads TGTGCCACCAGCGCCGGGACAGGGAACACCGGGGAGCTGTTTTTT.

The chain links TRBV7-9 to TRBJ2-3; 9 bases are a match to TRBD1. Germline loops: CDR1 SEHNR, CDR2 FQNEAQ (reference sequence). This CDR3 has 15 residues. V dropped 6 bases and J dropped 3; count of bases not matched to a gene: 7. The CDR3 DNA reads as TGTGCCAGCAGTTACAGGGGGCGCGCGACAGATACGCAGTATTTT. This translates into CASSYRGRATDTQYF.

The chain recombines TRBV28 with TRBJ1-5; 8 nucleotides align to TRBD1. CDR1 is MDHEN and CDR2 is SYDVKM in the germline V gene. J gave up 0 bases and V 7 bases, and 11 bases lay outside the gene matches. The CDR3 loop spans 17 amino acids. CDR3 DNA: TGTGCCAGCAACGCAGCCCAGGGGGCGGTTAGCAATCAGCCCCAGCATTTT. Translated, it gives CASNAAQGAVSNQPQHF.

This sequence joins TRBV28 and TRBJ2-2, with a possible D match to TRBD2 (6 bases). The CDR3 consists of 15 residues. The V end lost 5 bases, the J end lost 4 bases, and 14 bases lay between the germline ends. Germline V gives CDR1 MDHEN, CDR2 SYDVKM. The CDR3 sequence is CASSPAGAGTGELFF. In nucleotides, the CDR3 is TGTGCCAGCAGTCCAGCCGGAGCGGGCACCGGGGAGCTGTTTTTT.